The subject of this entry is one T cell receptor beta chain. This record comes from a study of blood T cell repertoires in COVID-19. Germline V gene sequence: CDR1 LGHDT, CDR2 YNNKEL (reference sequence). V lost 4 bases, J lost 6 bases, and 15 bases stayed unmatched. The CDR3 length is 17 residues. Original processing notes: Reference gene primer amplification gave nucleated cell count estimates. Clones were sequenced by immunoSEQ multiplex PCR, and TCRdb holds only the in-frame ones, with some missing. V and J calls and clone size are given by that table; D and trimming were obtained from the DNA. The sample holds approximately 230,000 clones; just over 85% are singletons and the top ten take over 1.1%.

The chain couples TRBV3-1 (or the pseudogene TRBV3-2) to TRBJ1-5; 7 nucleotides match TRBD1. Material: peripheral blood. The sequence was obtained from a man older than 75 with acute or convalescent COVID-19. CDR3 sequence: CASSPNPTGWGPQPQHF. The CDR3 coding sequence is TGTGCCAGCAGCCCAAATCCGACAGGGTGGGGTCCTCAGCCCCAGCATTTT.